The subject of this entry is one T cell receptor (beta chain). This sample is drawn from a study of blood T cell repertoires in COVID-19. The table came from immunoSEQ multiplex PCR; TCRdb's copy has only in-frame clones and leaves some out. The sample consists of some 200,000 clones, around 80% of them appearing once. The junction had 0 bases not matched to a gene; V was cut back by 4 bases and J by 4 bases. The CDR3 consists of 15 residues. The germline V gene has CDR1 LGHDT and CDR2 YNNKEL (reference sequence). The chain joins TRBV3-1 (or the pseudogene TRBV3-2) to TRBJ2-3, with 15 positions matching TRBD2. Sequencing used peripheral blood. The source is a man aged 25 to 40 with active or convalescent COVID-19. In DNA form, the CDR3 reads TGTGCCAGCAGCCGGACTAGCGGGGGGGCAGATACGCAGTATTTT. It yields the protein CASSRTSGGADTQYF.